These 12 T cell receptor beta chains originate from one sample sequenced in a study of blood T cell repertoires in COVID-19. Sequencing used immunoSEQ multiplex PCR; TCRdb keeps in-frame clones, though not all of them. The data contain tens of thousands of clones, about 82% of them seen just once; the ten biggest clones take up 3.5% to 4%. The source material was PBMCs or T cells enriched from blood (not recorded which). These receptors all come from a woman aged 35 to 49 with acute COVID-19.

V gene TRBV6-4 combines with J gene TRBJ2-1; 8 bases map to TRBD2. Germline lookup yields CDR1 MRHNA and CDR2 SNTAGT. Trimming cost V 0 bases and J 4 bases; bases outside gene matches: 8. The CDR3 totals 17 residues. The CDR3 nucleotides read TGTGCCAGCAGTGACTCAAGCTTTCGGGAGGGATACAATGAGCAGTTCTTC. It encodes CASSDSSFREGYNEQFF.

The rearrangement uses TRBV7-2 and TRBJ1-5; tentatively, D is TRBD1 (5 bases). Germline CDR1 reads SGHTA; CDR2 reads FQGNSA. The V end lost 4 bases, the J end lost 6 bases, and 10 bases lay between the germline ends. The CDR3 contains 13 residues. Written as DNA, the CDR3 is TGTGCCAGCAGCTCGCAGGGAGGTCAGCCCCAGCATTTT. Protein product: CASSSQGGQPQHF.

CDR3 loop: CASSIRGTGELFF. The CDR3 DNA sequence: TGCGCCAGCAGCATAAGGGGCACCGGGGAGCTGTTTTTT. This sequence joins TRBV5-1 and TRBJ2-2; maybe TRBD1 (5 bases). Germline V gene data show CDR1 as SGHRS and CDR2 as YFSETQ. This CDR3 has 13 amino acids. V lost 4 bases and J 4 bases, leaving 8 bases between the germline ends.

J is TRBJ2-2 and V is TRBV27; 8 bases map to TRBD1. CDR3 size: 17 residues. Germline-derived CDR1 and CDR2 are MNHEY and SMNVEV (reference sequence). V shed 0 bases, J shed 3 bases, and the junction held 6 bases outside the gene matches. As DNA, the CDR3 is TGTGCCAGCAGTTTATCTTGGACAGGGTGGGACACCGGGGAGCTGTTTTTT. Translation gives CASSLSWTGWDTGELFF.

Here the CDR3 reads CASSPLAGAYYNEQFF. CDR3 nucleotides: TGTGCCAGCAGCCCTCTAGCGGGAGCCTACTACAATGAGCAGTTCTTC. The chain has TRBV28 and TRBJ2-1; TRBD2 matches at 10 bases. This CDR3 has 16 amino acids. Trimming cost V 6 bases and J 3 bases; bases outside gene matches: 8. Germline V CDR1 and CDR2: MDHEN, SYDVKM.

The chain has TRBV19 and TRBJ1-2; D perhaps matches TRBD1 (6 bases). CDR3 length: 15 amino acids. CDR1 is LNHDA, CDR2 SQIVND, per germline (reference sequence). Trimming took 3 bases from V and 1 from J, leaving 12 bases between them. CDR3 loop: CASSIGDTFNYGYTF. The CDR3 DNA reads TGTGCCAGTAGTATTGGGGACACCTTTAACTATGGCTACACCTTC.

The chain is built from TRBV12-3 or TRBV12-4 and TRBJ2-1; D not resolved. Trimming pared 1 base from V and 6 bases from J, leaving 4 bases between. The CDR3 is 12 residues long. The CDR3 DNA is TGTGCCAGCAGTTTAGTCGGCAATGAGCAGTTCTTC. It translates to CASSLVGNEQFF.

V is TRBV5-1 and J is TRBJ2-2; 12 bases fit TRBD2. CDR3 length equals 14 residues. J was trimmed by 5 bases and V by 8 bases; bases with no gene match: 4. Germline V gene sequence: CDR1 SGHRS, CDR2 YFSETQ. CDR3 residues: CASRLAGETGELFF. The DNA for the CDR3 is TGCGCCAGTCGACTAGCGGGAGAGACCGGGGAGCTGTTTTTT.

The chain joins TRBV4-1 to TRBJ2-5; 8 nucleotides line up with TRBD2. Germline V CDR1 and CDR2: MGHRA, YSYEKL. Losses at the gene ends were 5 bases for V and 0 bases for J; bases not matched to a gene: 8. The CDR3 length is 16 residues. The CDR3 DNA follows: TGCGCCAGCAGCTACCCTGCGGGGGGAAACCAAGAGACCCAGTACTTC. Translating gives CASSYPAGGNQETQYF.

The V gene is TRBV7-9, the J gene TRBJ2-1; 11 nucleotides line up with TRBD2. V lost 4 bases and J lost 4; bases outside the gene matches: 9. The CDR3 extends over 17 amino acids. The germline V gene encodes CDR1 SEHNR and CDR2 FQNEAQ (reference sequence). CDR3 sequence: CASSSPAIAGGYNEQFF. The CDR3 region has the DNA TGTGCCAGCAGCTCCCCTGCTATAGCGGGAGGGTACAATGAGCAGTTCTTC.

The CDR3 spells CASSFTPGGGEAFF. The CDR3 DNA is TGTGCCAGCAGCTTTACCCCAGGGGGCGGTGAAGCTTTCTTT. The chain links TRBV7-8 to TRBJ1-1, with 8 bases that match TRBD1. This CDR3 is built from 14 residues. V gave up 3 bases and J gave up 7 bases; unmatched junction bases: 7. Germline V CDR1 and CDR2: SGHVS, FQNEAQ. Full variable domain (missing parts from reference TRBV7-8 and TRBJ1-1): GAGVSQSPRYKVAKRGQDVALRCDPISGHVSLFWYQQALGQGPEFLTYFQNEAQLDKSGLPSDRFFAERPEGSVSTLKIQRTQQEDSAVYLCASSFTPGGGEAFFGQGTRLTVV.

J is TRBJ2-6 and V is TRBV11-2; D might be TRBD2 (6 bases). The CDR3 spans 17 residues. CDR1 is SGHAT, CDR2 FQNNGV, per germline. Trimming cost V 5 bases and J 1 base, with 15 bases left between them. DNA of the CDR3: TGTGCCAGCAGCCAATCGGTGGGGGGTTCTGGGGCCAACGTCCTGACTTTC. Translated: CASSQSVGGSGANVLTF. The whole variable domain, filled in from reference TRBV11-2 and TRBJ2-6, reads EAGVAQSPRYKIIEKRQSVAFWCNPISGHATLYWYQQILGQGPKLLIQFQNNGVVDDSQLPKDRFSAERLKGVDSTLKIQPAKLEDSAVYLCASSQSVGGSGANVLTFGAGSRLTVL.